This passage covers 14 T cell receptor beta chains from one sample sequenced in a study of T cell changes during pregnancy in multiple sclerosis. TCRdb's copy holds only in-frame clones and misses some; the assay was immunoSEQ multiplex PCR. The data hold about 2,200 clones, with 80% observed a single time. The specimen sequenced was CD4+ T cells from PBMCs (not recorded whether the cells were cultured). The receptor source for this set is a female patient with multiple sclerosis, enrolled in a pregnancy study. Some clones in this sample may be carry-over from other donors' samples.

The V gene is TRBV5-3, the J gene TRBJ2-6, with D unclear. TRBV5-3 is an ORF, with its function uncertain. Between the trimmed V and J ends, which lost 7 bases and 5 bases, there was a span of 25 bases. CDR3 length: 18 amino acids. CDR3 sequence reads: CARADPVVNKSRANVLTF. DNA of the CDR3: TGTGCCAGAGCAGACCCAGTGGTGAACAAAAGTCGGGCCAACGTCCTGACTTTC.

The rearrangement links TRBV6-5 to TRBJ1-5; D possibly corresponds to TRBD1 (6 bases). This CDR3 contains 14 residues. Germline CDR1 is MNHEY and CDR2 is SVGAGI. Trimming stripped 4 bases from V and 4 bases from J, with 11 bases between. CDR3 nucleotides: TGTGCCAGCAGTTCCCGGAGGGGGAATCAGCCCCAGCATTTT. Its protein is CASSSRRGNQPQHF.

V is TRBV6-5 and J is TRBJ2-7, with 13 bases aligning to TRBD2. Germline lookup yields CDR1 MNHEY and CDR2 SVGAGI. Trimming at V came to 6 bases and at J to 4 bases, leaving 3 bases not matched to a gene. The CDR3 sequence is 14 residues long. For the CDR3, the DNA is TGTGCCAGCAGCCCGACTAGCGGGAGGTACGAGCAGTACTTC. This gives the protein CASSPTSGRYEQYF.

This clone qualifies as medium-sized. This chain uses TRBV4-3 with TRBJ1-4; TRBD1 might be the D (6 bases). The CDR3 has 15 residues. From germline, CDR1 is LGHNA and CDR2 YSLEER. The V end lost 2 bases, the J end lost 8 bases, and 15 bases lay between the germline ends. This CDR3 reads CASSQQPGAGEKLFF. CDR3 DNA: TGCGCCAGCAGCCAACAACCGGGGGCAGGGGAAAAACTGTTTTTT.

The J gene is TRBJ2-3, the V gene TRBV6-6; 10 positions match TRBD2. This CDR3 comprises 15 residues. With 6 bases clipped from V and 4 bases from J, the junction kept 7 bases outside the gene matches. CDR1 MNHNY and CDR2 SVGAGI come from the germline V gene (reference sequence). CDR3 amino acids: CASSSGSGRADTQYF. CDR3 DNA: TGTGCCAGCAGCTCCGGGAGCGGGAGGGCAGATACGCAGTATTTT.

This rearrangement joins TRBV30 to TRBJ2-1; D unresolved. The CDR3 extends over 14 amino acids. The ends were cut back, 0 bases at V and 3 bases at J, with 9 bases in the middle. Per the germline V gene, CDR1 is GTSNPN and CDR2 is SVGIG (reference sequence). The chain's CDR3 is CAWSVPGFYNEQFF. In DNA, the CDR3 is TGTGCCTGGAGTGTACCGGGTTTCTACAATGAGCAGTTCTTC.

The rearrangement joins TRBV19 to TRBJ1-2; TRBD1 matches at 7 bases. The CDR3 spans 16 residues. V shed 5 bases, J shed 1 base, and the junction held 10 bases outside the gene matches. The V gene's germline CDR1 is LNHDA and CDR2 SQIVND (reference sequence). The DNA of the CDR3 is TGTGCCAGTAGTGCCCGGGACAGATTCCTTAACTATGGCTACACCTTC. As protein: CASSARDRFLNYGYTF.

The chain links TRBV5-4 to TRBJ1-2; D unresolved. The CDR3 consists of 15 residues. Germline V lookup: CDR1 SGHNT, CDR2 YYREEE (reference sequence). The ends were cut back, 0 bases at V and 7 bases at J, with 16 bases in the middle. CDR3 in amino acids: CASSLAASFGVGYTF. The CDR3 DNA reads TGTGCCAGCAGCTTGGCCGCCAGTTTTGGGGTTGGCTACACCTTC.

By proportion, this clone is medium-sized. The chain links TRBV9 to TRBJ1-4, with D possibly matching TRBD1 (6 bases). Germline V gives CDR1 SGDLS, CDR2 YYNGEE. The ends were cut back, 2 bases at V and 10 bases at J, with 24 bases in the middle. The CDR3 is 17 amino acids. CDR3: CASSVAPRVTGAGKLFF. The CDR3 DNA reads as TGTGCCAGCAGCGTTGCCCCCAGAGTCACGGGGGCCGGAAAACTGTTTTTT. The entire variable domain, with the rest obtained from reference TRBV9 and TRBJ1-4, is as follows: DSGVTQTPKHLITATGQRVTLRCSPRSGDLSVYWYQQSLDQGLQFLIQYYNGEERAKGNILERFSAQQFPDLHSELNLSSLELGDSALYFCASSVAPRVTGAGKLFFGSGTQLSVL.

V gene TRBV5-1 combines with J gene TRBJ1-1; possibly TRBD1 for D (5 bases). The CDR3 totals 12 residues. Germline CDR1 and CDR2: SGHRS and YFSETQ. Trimming stripped 4 bases from V and 2 bases from J, with 6 bases between. The CDR3 DNA is TGCGCCAGCAGCCAGGGTAACACTGAAGCTTTCTTT. It encodes CASSQGNTEAFF.

The chain uses TRBV11-3 and TRBJ2-1, with TRBD2 identical over 8 bases. CDR1 is SGHNT, CDR2 YENEEA, per germline. The V and J ends lost 4 bases and 10 bases, in that order; junction bases with no gene match: 15. The CDR3 is 16 residues long. This CDR3 is CASSSPGGAGVEEQFF. CDR3 nucleotides: TGTGCCAGCAGCTCCCCCGGGGGAGCGGGAGTAGAAGAGCAGTTCTTC. Looking up the rest from reference TRBV11-3 and TRBJ2-1 gives the full variable domain: EAGVVQSPRYKIIEKKQPVAFWCNPISGHNTLYWYLQNLGQGPELLIRYENEEAVDDSQLPKDRFSAERLKGVDSTLKIQPAELGDSAVYLCASSSPGGAGVEEQFFGPGTRLTVL.

The rearrangement uses TRBV5-1 and TRBJ1-1; TRBD1 matches 7 bases. Germline assignment: CDR1 SGHRS and CDR2 YFSETQ. With V trimmed by 0 bases and J by 0 bases, 5 bases remained unmatched. The CDR3 is made up of 16 amino acids. The CDR3 spells CASSLAAGGMNTEAFF. CDR3 DNA: TGCGCCAGCAGCTTGGCGGCAGGGGGAATGAACACTGAAGCTTTCTTT.

This clone is labeled medium-sized (0.01 to 0.1%). This chain uses TRBV6-7 with TRBJ2-3; 9 bases map to TRBD2. TRBV6-7 is sorted into the ORF group, with uncertain function. The trim removed 5 bases at V and 3 bases at J, leaving 15 bases unmatched. The CDR3 is made up of 18 amino acids. Written as DNA, the CDR3 is TGTGCCAGCAGTCAGGCCCTTAGCGGGAGTACAGGGACAGATACGCAGTATTTT. Translating it yields CASSQALSGSTGTDTQYF.

The chain carries TRBV28 and TRBJ1-6; possibly TRBD1 for D (6 bases). The germline gives CDR1 MDHEN, CDR2 SYDVKM. CDR3 length equals 15 residues. V was cut by 2 bases and J by 10 bases, with 15 bases left in between. Written as DNA, the CDR3 is TGTGCCAGCAGTTTAGGTCCACAGGGTAAATCACCCCTCCACTTT. It translates to CASSLGPQGKSPLHF.